The 16 T cell receptor beta chains given below trace back to one sample, sequenced in a study of Ad26.COV2.S vaccination and SARS-CoV-2 variants. Only in-frame clones appear in the TCRdb table, and some are missing; sequencing was by immunoSEQ multiplex PCR. The sample has 350,000 to 500,000 clones, 89% seen once; the top ten hold over 2%. This sample's treatment: about 20 received Ad26.COV2.S at low or high dose, single or two shots; roughly five received placebo; per-sample allocation not given. On day 63 after the first injection, vaccine and placebo recipients gave samples. The sequencing used peripheral blood, collected in a trial of Ad26.COV2.S vaccine versus placebo. These receptors originate from a person between 18 and 60 years old who received the Ad26.COV2.S COVID-19 vaccine or a placebo.

The chain joins TRBV6-5 to TRBJ1-1; 8 bases agree with TRBD1. CDR1 is MNHEY and CDR2 is SVGAGI in the germline V gene. The CDR3 contains 14 residues. After removal of 5 bases from V and 3 bases from J, the junction contained 5 bases not matched to a gene. The CDR3 here is CASSPQQGDTEAFF. In DNA form, the CDR3 reads TGTGCCAGCAGTCCCCAACAGGGGGACACTGAAGCTTTCTTT.

The chain carries TRBV19 and TRBJ2-1, with 7 bases that match TRBD2. This CDR3 contains 15 residues. Germline lookup yields CDR1 LNHDA and CDR2 SQIVND (reference sequence). V was pared by 1 base and J by 3 bases, with 3 bases of the junction left unmatched. The CDR3 is CASSIGTRSYNEQFF. CDR3 bases: TGTGCCAGTAGTATAGGGACTAGGAGCTACAATGAGCAGTTCTTC. Looking up the rest from reference TRBV19 and TRBJ2-1 gives the full variable domain: DGGITQSPKYLFRKEGQNVTLSCEQNLNHDAMYWYRQDPGQGLRLIYYSQIVNDFQKGDIAEGYSVSREKKESFPLTVTSAQKNPTAFYLCASSIGTRSYNEQFFGPGTRLTVL.

This clone was seen only a few times. The rearrangement links TRBV10-1 to TRBJ2-7; 11 nucleotides line up with TRBD2. Germline V gene lookup returns CDR1 WNHNN and CDR2 SYGVQD (reference sequence). The CDR3 is 19 amino acids. The V gene end was trimmed by 2 bases and the J gene end by 2 bases; junction bases not matched to a gene: 14. The CDR3 DNA reads as TGCGCCAGCAGTGAGGGCGCGGGACTAGCGGACCTTCCACCCTACGAGCAGTACGTC. The encoded protein is CASSEGAGLADLPPYEQYV.

The rearrangement uses TRBV7-3 and TRBJ2-3; 8 bases align to TRBD2. The junction had 3 bases not matched to a gene; V was cut back by 3 bases and J by 4 bases. This CDR3 spans 14 amino acids. Germline V lookup: CDR1 SGHTA, CDR2 FQGTGA. The CDR3 is CASSLGSGADTQYF. CDR3 DNA: TGTGCCAGCAGCTTGGGTAGCGGGGCAGATACGCAGTATTTT.

The chain combines TRBV19 with TRBJ2-2, with a tentative D call TRBD2 (6 bases). The CDR3 totals 13 residues. Germline assignment: CDR1 LNHDA and CDR2 SQIVND (reference sequence). Between the trimmed V and J ends, which lost 5 bases and 4 bases, there was a span of 8 bases. CDR3 DNA sequence: TGTGCCAGTAGTGCGGGGCGCACCGGGGAGCTGTTTTTT. Translation: CASSAGRTGELFF.

The rearrangement uses TRBV25-1 and TRBJ2-1; the D call may be TRBD1 or TRBD2 (5 bases each). The CDR3 runs 14 residues. Deletions cut 7 bases from V and 4 bases from J, with 14 bases between. Germline-derived CDR1 and CDR2 are MGHDK and SYGVNS. Written as DNA, the CDR3 is TGTGCCAGCACGAGGGGCGGCCAGTACAATGAGCAGTTCTTC. Its protein is CASTRGGQYNEQFF.

This clone was counted a single time. This sample also contains other DNA sequences that code for the same CDR3. The chain uses TRBV19 and TRBJ1-4; D call uncertain. This CDR3 is built from 14 residues. Per germline, CDR1 LNHDA and CDR2 SQIVND (reference sequence). Between the trimmed V and J ends, which lost 3 bases and 0 bases, there was a span of 5 bases. Here the CDR3 reads CASSISATNEKLFF. The CDR3 DNA follows: TGTGCCAGTAGTATCTCTGCAACTAATGAAAAACTGTTTTTT.

This chain uses TRBV6-6 with TRBJ1-3, with TRBD1 identical over 10 bases. V was pared by 11 bases and J by 3 bases, with 4 bases of the junction left unmatched. The CDR3 is 13 residues long. The germline V gene encodes CDR1 MNHNY and CDR2 SVGAGI (reference sequence). In DNA, the CDR3 is TGTGCCGGCGGGACAGGGGATGGAAACACCATATATTTT. Translated, it gives CAGGTGDGNTIYF.

The table lists this clone with a count of one. J is TRBJ2-4 and V is TRBV7-4, with D perhaps matching TRBD1 or TRBD2 (6 bases each). V lost 4 bases to trimming and J lost 2 bases, with 18 bases between them. This CDR3 region has 17 residues. The germline V gene has CDR1 SGHVT and CDR2 SQSDAQ. The CDR3 is CASSSWLGGSPKNIQYF. The DNA of the CDR3 is TGTGCCAGCAGCTCGTGGTTGGGGGGCTCCCCCAAAAACATTCAGTACTTC.

The V and J genes are TRBV6-5 and TRBJ2-3; D remains ambiguous. Germline V gene lookup returns CDR1 MNHEY and CDR2 SVGAGI. Trimming removed 5 bases at V and 1 base at J, with 7 bases between. CDR3 length: 13 amino acids. CDR3 DNA: TGTGCCAGCAGTCTGACTGGCACAGATACGCAGTATTTT. It encodes CASSLTGTDTQYF.

The rearrangement joins TRBV7-2 to TRBJ2-3; D is possibly TRBD2 (5 bases). The ends were cut back, 1 base at V and 0 bases at J, with 8 bases in the middle. Looked up from germline, CDR1 is SGHTA and CDR2 is FQGNSA. The CDR3 runs 15 residues. The CDR3: CASSLVATSTDTQYF. CDR3 DNA sequence: TGTGCCAGCAGCTTAGTAGCGACGAGCACAGATACGCAGTATTTT.

The chain couples TRBV27 to TRBJ1-6, with D unresolved. CDR1 MNHEY and CDR2 SMNVEV come from the germline V gene (reference sequence). V lost 5 bases and J 4 bases, leaving 15 bases between the germline ends. This CDR3 has 16 amino acids. The chain's CDR3 is CASSPKVGRYNSPLHF. The CDR3 region has the DNA TGTGCCAGCAGTCCAAAGGTCGGCAGGTATAATTCACCCCTCCACTTT.

The chain's CDR3 is CASSPRPGRDYGYTF. CDR3 in DNA: TGCGCCAGCAGCCCGAGACCGGGCCGTGACTATGGCTACACCTTC. This rearrangement joins TRBV5-1 to TRBJ1-2; unclear D gene. Germline lookup yields CDR1 SGHRS and CDR2 YFSETQ. The CDR3 is 15 amino acids. V was cut by 4 bases and J by 3 bases, with 16 bases left in between.

The chain has TRBV27 and TRBJ2-3; 7 bases are shared with TRBD1. The CDR3 totals 17 residues. V shed 5 bases, J shed 1 base, and the junction held 12 bases outside the gene matches. Germline values: CDR1 MNHEY, CDR2 SMNVEV (reference sequence). The CDR3 sequence: CASSGTDRVDGTDTQYF. CDR3 DNA sequence: TGTGCCAGCAGTGGAACAGACAGGGTGGACGGCACAGATACGCAGTATTTT.

A remark on this clone: A junction boundary mismatches the germline segment, possibly from a read error. The chain links TRBV7-9 to TRBJ2-3; D remains unclear. CDR3 length: 11 residues. Germline values: CDR1 SEHNR, CDR2 FQNEAQ (reference sequence). The CDR3 coding sequence is TGTGCCAGCAGTAGCATAGATACGCAGTATTTT. It is translated as CASSSIDTQYF.

The V and J genes are TRBV5-1 and TRBJ1-1, with D possibly being TRBD1 (5 bases). This CDR3 contains 14 residues. CDR1 and CDR2 (germline): SGHRS, YFSETQ. The V and J ends lost 0 bases and 6 bases respectively, with 12 bases between them. CDR3 region: CASSLEEGKAEAFF. As DNA, the CDR3 is TGCGCCAGCAGCTTGGAAGAGGGGAAAGCTGAAGCTTTCTTT. The variable domain in full, completed from reference TRBV5-1 and TRBJ1-1, reads KAGVTQTPRYLIKTRGQQVTLSCSPISGHRSVSWYQQTPGQGLQFLFEYFSETQRNKGNFPGRFSGRQFSNSRSEMNVSTLELGDSALYLCASSLEEGKAEAFFGQGTRLTVV.